This is a list of T cell receptor beta chains from one sample in a study of blood T cell repertoires in COVID-19. The assay was immunoSEQ multiplex PCR, and TCRdb's table has in-frame clones only and misses some. Found here are over 250,000 clones, roughly four fifths of them singletons; the top ten hold approximately 4%. The sequencing input was PBMCs or T cells enriched from blood (not recorded which). The receptors derive from a man aged 25 to 40 with acute COVID-19. The CDR3 runs from the conserved cysteine through the conserved F or W. The D gene is left open where the match is weak. Clone size appears in some rows only: once, few, many, or a class for an expanded clone.

D | J | size | V | DNA | CDR3
NA | TRBJ1-4 | NA | TRBV11-3 | TGTGCCAGCAGCCCGACAGCAACTAATGAAAAACTGTTTTTT | CASSPTATNEKLFF
NA | TRBJ2-1 | NA | TRBV11-3 | TGTGCCAGCAGAAGGGGCCGAATAGCGGTCTCCTACAATGAGCAGTTCTTC | CASRRGRIAVSYNEQFF
NA | TRBJ1-5 | many | TRBV5-8 | TGTGCCAGCAGCTTGGGTGGAGGGTCTCAGCCCCAGCATTTT | CASSLGGGSQPQHF
NA | TRBJ1-4 | once | TRBV27 | TGTGCCAGCAGGGGGAATGGGGAGGCTAATGAAAAACTGTTTTTT | CASRGNGEANEKLFF
TRBD1 | TRBJ1-2 | NA | TRBV28 | TGTGCCAGCAGTTTATGGACAGGGAACTATGGCTACACCTTC | CASSLWTGNYGYTF
TRBD1 | TRBJ2-5 | NA | TRBV11-2 | TGTGCCAGCAGGTCCACCGGGACAGGGAAGACCCAGTACTTC | CASRSTGTGKTQYF
NA | TRBJ1-6 | NA | TRBV19 | TGTGCCAGTAGTATAGGAAATAGCCCATTAACACCCCTCCACTTT | CASSIGNSPLTPLHF
NA | TRBJ1-6 | NA | TRBV28 | TGTGCCAGCATACGCGCTGTGGGCTCACCCCTCCACTTT | CASIRAVGSPLHF
TRBD2 | TRBJ2-5 | NA | TRBV5-5 | TGTGCCAGCAGCTCTGCTCTTAGCGGGGGCCAAGAGACCCAGTACTTC | CASSSALSGGQETQYF
NA | TRBJ1-1 | NA | TRBV3-1/TRBV3-2 | TGTGCCAGCAGCCAACGACCCGGGAGAATGAACACTGAAGCTTTCTTT | CASSQRPGRMNTEAFF